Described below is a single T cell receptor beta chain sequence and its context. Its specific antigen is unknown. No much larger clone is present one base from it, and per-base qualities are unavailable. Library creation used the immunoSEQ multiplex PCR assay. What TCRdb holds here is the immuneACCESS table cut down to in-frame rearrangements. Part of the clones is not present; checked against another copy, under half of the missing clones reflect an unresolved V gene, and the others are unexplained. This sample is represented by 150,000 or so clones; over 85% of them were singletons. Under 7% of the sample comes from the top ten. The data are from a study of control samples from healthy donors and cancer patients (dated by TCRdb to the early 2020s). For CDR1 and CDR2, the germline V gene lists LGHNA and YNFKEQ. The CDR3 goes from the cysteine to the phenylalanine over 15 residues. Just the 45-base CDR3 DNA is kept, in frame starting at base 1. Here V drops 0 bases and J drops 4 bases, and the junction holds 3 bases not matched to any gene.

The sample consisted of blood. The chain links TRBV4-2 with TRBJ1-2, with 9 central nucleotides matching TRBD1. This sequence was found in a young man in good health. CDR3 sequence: CASSQETGGSYGYTF. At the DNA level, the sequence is TGTGCCAGCAGCCAAGAGACAGGGGGATCCTATGGCTACACCTTC.